Below are 7 T cell receptor beta chains sequenced from a single sample in a study of early T cells in non-severe SARS-CoV-2 infection. MiXCR, run by TCRdb on the 5' RACE reads, gives a single entry per CDR3 protein. The data hold roughly 69,000 distinct CDR3 sequences, with 9.5% observed a single time. Sample: whole blood. Receptors originate from an adult who was a healthcare worker with PCR-confirmed SARS-CoV-2 infection or an uninfected control (not recorded which).

V usage is TRBV6-1 and J usage is TRBJ2-2; the D is unclear. Germline CDR1 and CDR2: MNHNS and SASEGT. CDR3 length equals 12 residues. Trimming pared 6 bases from V and 4 bases from J, leaving 6 bases between. The CDR3 DNA reads as TGTGCCAGCAGCATACCCACCGGGGAGCTGTTTTTT. It specifies CASSIPTGELFF.

This clonotype was counted a few times. This CDR3 reads CASSSASGSPITDTQYF. The CDR3 coding sequence is TGTGCCAGCAGTTCGGCTAGCGGCTCGCCAATCACAGATACGCAGTATTTT. This rearrangement joins TRBV12-3 or TRBV12-4 to TRBJ2-3; TRBD2 matches 7 bases. Unmatched junction bases numbered 12, after V lost 4 bases and J lost 2 bases. The CDR3 length is 17 residues.

The genes are TRBV10-3 and TRBJ2-7; 15 bases line up with TRBD2. The V and J ends lost 6 bases and 5 bases, in that order; junction bases with no gene match: 8. This CDR3 comprises 16 residues. The V gene's germline CDR1 is ENHRY and CDR2 SYGVKD. The CDR3 region is CAIRDTGTSGGHEQYF. CDR3 nucleotide sequence: TGTGCCATCAGGGATACGGGGACTAGCGGGGGGCACGAGCAGTACTTC.

This clonotype was detected ten times or more. The V call is TRBV7-2, the J call TRBJ2-1; weak D call: TRBD2 (6 bases). CDR1 is SGHTA, CDR2 FQGNSA, per germline. V lost 1 base and J lost 1, with 8 bases in between. This CDR3 comprises 15 residues. For the CDR3, the DNA is TGTGCCAGCAGCTTAGGCGGGGCATCCTACAATGAGCAGTTCTTC. Amino acids: CASSLGGASYNEQFF.

This clonotype has at least ten counts. The chain has TRBV4-2 and TRBJ2-3; TRBD2 might be the D (6 bases). This CDR3 spans 15 amino acids. With 4 bases removed from V and 1 base from J, the gap between germline ends came to 12 bases. Germline V gene lookup returns CDR1 LGHNA and CDR2 YNFKEQ. CDR3 protein: CASSLAPGGTDTQYF. In DNA, the CDR3 is TGTGCCAGCAGCCTCGCCCCGGGGGGCACAGATACGCAGTATTTT.

V is TRBV7-2 and J is TRBJ1-2; weak D call: TRBD1 (5 bases). Germline assignment: CDR1 SGHTA and CDR2 FQGNSA. The CDR3 is made up of 14 amino acids. The ends were cut back, 3 bases at V and 2 bases at J, with 10 bases in the middle. CDR3 sequence reads: CASSFPGVNYGYTF. CDR3 sequence (DNA): TGTGCCAGCAGCTTTCCGGGGGTCAACTATGGCTACACCTTC. Full variable domain (rest looked up from reference TRBV7-2 and TRBJ1-2): GAGVSQSPSNKVTEKGKDVELRCDPISGHTALYWYRQSLGQGLEFLIYFQGNSAPDKSGLPSDRFSAERTGGSVSTLTIQRTQQEDSAVYLCASSFPGVNYGYTFGSGTRLTVV.

This clonotype was recorded at least ten times. The J gene is TRBJ1-5, the V gene TRBV30; D perhaps matches TRBD1 (5 bases). The CDR3 totals 15 residues. V lost 1 base and J 7 bases, leaving 17 bases between the germline ends. Germline V gives CDR1 GTSNPN, CDR2 SVGIG (reference sequence). CDR3 sequence (DNA): TGTGCCTGGAGTGGGGGCCAAGGGGCTAACCAGCCCCAGCATTTT. Amino acids: CAWSGGQGANQPQHF. The full variable domain, in which reference TRBV30 and TRBJ1-5 provide the parts outside the CDR3, is SQTIHQWPATLVQPVGSPLSLECTVEGTSNPNLYWYRQAAGRGLQLLFYSVGIGQISSEVPQNLSASRPQDRQFILSSKKLLLSDSGFYLCAWSGGQGANQPQHFGDGTRLSIL.